The T cell receptor (beta chain) described here comes from a study of blood T cell repertoires in COVID-19. The CDR3 loop spans 16 amino acids. V shed 5 bases and J 3 bases; nucleotides not matched to a gene: 3. The V gene's germline CDR1 is ENHRY and CDR2 SYGVKD. Profiled with immunoSEQ multiplex PCR; TCRdb holds only in-frame clones, not every one. Of 64,000 or so clones listed, about 72% are singletons. The chain is built from TRBV10-3 and TRBJ2-1; 14 bases line up with TRBD2. The sample was peripheral blood. This receptor was obtained from a man at least 80 years old with acute or convalescent COVID-19. CDR3 DNA: TGTGCCATCAGTAAGACTAGCGGGGGGGACTACAATGAGCAGTTCTTC. It yields the protein CAISKTSGGDYNEQFF.